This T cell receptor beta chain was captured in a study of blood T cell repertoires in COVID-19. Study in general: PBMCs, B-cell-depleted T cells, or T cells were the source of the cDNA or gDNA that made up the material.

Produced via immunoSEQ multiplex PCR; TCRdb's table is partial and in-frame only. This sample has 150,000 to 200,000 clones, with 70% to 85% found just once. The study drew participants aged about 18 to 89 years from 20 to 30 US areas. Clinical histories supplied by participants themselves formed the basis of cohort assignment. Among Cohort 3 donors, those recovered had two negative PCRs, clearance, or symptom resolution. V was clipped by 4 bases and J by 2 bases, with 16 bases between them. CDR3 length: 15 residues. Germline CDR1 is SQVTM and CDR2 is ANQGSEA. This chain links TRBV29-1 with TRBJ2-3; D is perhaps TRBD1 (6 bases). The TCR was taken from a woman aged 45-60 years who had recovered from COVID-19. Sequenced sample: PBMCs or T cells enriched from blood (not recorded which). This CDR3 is CSVGTRDTVTDTQYF. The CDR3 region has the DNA TGCAGCGTTGGCACCCGGGACACCGTCACAGATACGCAGTATTTT.